This TCR beta chain was sequenced for a study of PD-L1 blockade in urothelial cancer (dated by TCRdb to 2015 to 2018). For the wider study: Every patient began therapy at some point between 2013 and 2015 and was given atezolizumab 1,200 mg intravenously every 3 weeks. Patients had an ECOG performance status of 0 or 1 and had received between 0 and 3 prior chemotherapy regimens. Durable clinical benefit meant progression-free survival longer than 6 months, and TCR features were also tested against progression-free and overall survival. Blood samples yielded a median of 141,255 T cells and some 80,000 unique TCRs, with median clonality approximately 0.08. Some 29 patients had pretreatment blood TCR-seq, 24 had at least one posttreatment blood collection, and 24 had tumor TCR-seq. About 85% of the roughly 29 patients were males with bladder-origin urothelial cancer, and 18 of 29 reported a prior smoking history. Roughly 9 patients reached durable clinical benefit, while fewer than 25 patients did not. In the same patients who had TCR sequencing, pretreatment tumors also underwent whole exome sequencing and RNA sequencing. Somatic, immune and clinical correlates of response to PD-L1 blockade with atezolizumab in urothelial cancer were the focus of an exploratory multi-omic analysis. Pretreatment tumor samples, along with matched peripheral blood serially collected before and after atezolizumab treatment, were subjected to TCR sequencing. Blood samples were analyzed at two time points: 3 weeks after treatment start (second dose) and 6 weeks after treatment start.

Synthetic TCR analog templates were spiked into each PCR to estimate absolute template abundance from read counts. Using the immunoSEQ assay, TCRbeta CDR3 regions were amplified from genomic DNA with bias-controlled V and J gene primers. Rearranged TCRbeta segments were sequenced at approximately 20X coverage. As for how the authors treated the data: Clustering was used to correct sequencing errors, and CDR3s were annotated against IMGT to assign V, D and J genes. Out-of-frame and stop-codon sequences were excluded, and only productive TCRbeta rearrangements were used in downstream analyses. Clonality was computed as one minus Shannon entropy normalized by the log of the number of unique productive sequences. Clones differing between time points or between blood and tumor were identified using Fisher's exact test with Benjamini-Hochberg correction, with an adjusted p below 0.01 applied as the threshold. Imported from immuneACCESS, the table was reduced by TCRdb to in-frame sequences with V and J called. These copies leave out some clones; in studies compared against another copy, an unresolved V gene accounts for under half, and the cause of the remainder is not known. V and J calls and clone size are as listed in that table; D and trimming were resolved from the DNA. The sample table shows approximately 67,000 clones, and approximately 84% are seen once. The top ten clonotypes cover approximately 15% of the sample.

The research as a whole found: Improved progression-free and overall survival was associated with having pretreatment peripheral blood TCR clonality below the median. At 3 weeks after the start of treatment, tumor-associated TCR clones in peripheral blood had expanded more in patients with durable benefit (n of about 20, p = 0.022). Because the sample size was small (n of about 30) and many exploratory analyses were performed, the results are intended to be hypothesis-generating.

With respect to this clone: Its antigen specificity is not known. Per-base quality was not reported, and no clone a single base away is much larger than it.

The germline V gene provides CDR1 SGHTS and CDR2 YDEGEE. The CDR3, from cysteine to phenylalanine, totals 14 residues. The sequence is cut down to CDR3 DNA, 42 bases in frame from base 1. V was cut back by 0 bases and J by 2 bases, leaving a gap of 7 bases between them. In light of the paper, this sample's time point label describes: pretreatment peripheral blood. A cohort of 25 to 30 patients with locally advanced or metastatic urothelial carcinoma, treated at Memorial Sloan Kettering on a trial protocol, was included. Peripheral blood mononuclear cells were collected pretreatment and during treatment, with between 1 and 8 total time points obtained per patient. The Qiagen DNeasy Blood extraction kit was used to purify genomic DNA from total PBMCs and tumor samples. PBMCs were collected pretreatment and during treatment and were isolated and stored as previously described.

Here the sequenced sample was PBMCs, taken around atezolizumab (anti-PD-L1) treatment. The chain is assembled from TRBV5-8 and TRBJ2-3; the D gene cannot be resolved reliably. The TCR comes from a man between 60 and 70 years old with urothelial cancer. For the CDR3, the sequence is CASSLAPYTDTQYF. The sequenced DNA: TGTGCCAGCAGCTTGGCCCCGTACACAGATACGCAGTATTTT.